The 27 T cell receptor beta chains presented below share a single source sample, sequenced in a study of OX40 agonist ivuxolimab in advanced cancers. This table comes from immunoSEQ multiplex PCR, and its TCRdb copy is limited to in-frame clones, with some not included. This sample has about 58,000 clones; roughly nine tenths occur once, and the top ten carry around an eighth. Sequencing was performed on CD4+ or CD8+ T cells sorted from blood, taken in a trial of the OX40 agonist ivuxolimab. The origin of the receptors is an adult with an advanced solid tumor such as melanoma, head and neck, liver or kidney cancer.

This sequence joins TRBV7-9 and TRBJ2-3; maybe TRBD2 (6 bases). Germline V gene lookup returns CDR1 SEHNR and CDR2 FQNEAQ (reference sequence). The CDR3 is made up of 15 amino acids. Between the trimmed V and J ends, which lost 0 bases and 0 bases, there was a span of 7 bases. In nucleotides, the CDR3 is TGTGCCAGCAGCTTAGCTGGGACTAGCACAGATACGCAGTATTTT. The encoded protein is CASSLAGTSTDTQYF.

This chain joins TRBV27 and TRBJ1-4; no definite D call. This CDR3 is 14 amino acids long. Germline CDR1 MNHEY, CDR2 SMNVEV (reference sequence). Trimming removed 4 bases at V and 7 bases at J, with 13 bases between. CDR3 amino acids: CASSSLVAFEKLFF. Here the CDR3 DNA reads TGTGCCAGCAGTTCCCTCGTGGCTTTTGAAAAACTGTTTTTT.

The sample holds one count of this clone. The V gene is TRBV27, the J gene TRBJ2-3; D is undetermined. V gave up 6 bases and J gave up 2 bases, with 18 bases separating them. From germline, CDR1 is MNHEY and CDR2 SMNVEV (reference sequence). CDR3 length: 16 residues. CDR3 in DNA: TGTGCCAGCAGGTCCTTTCCCCTATTCCACACAGATACGCAGTATTTT. Translating gives CASRSFPLFHTDTQYF.

The CDR3 region has the DNA TGTGCCAGCAGCCTGTGGTGGGCTTTCTTT. It yields the protein CASSLWWAFF. The rearrangement uses TRBV7-3 and TRBJ1-1; D is uncertain. CDR3 length: 10 residues. Per the germline V gene, CDR1 is SGHTA and CDR2 is FQGTGA. Trimming left V 5 bases short and J 11 bases short, with 9 bases between.

By proportion, this clone is medium-sized. J is TRBJ1-2 and V is TRBV19, with 9 bases lining up with TRBD1. V gave up 10 bases and J gave up 3 bases; unmatched junction bases: 9. Germline V gene data show CDR1 as LNHDA and CDR2 as SQIVND (reference sequence). The CDR3 runs to 14 residues. DNA for the CDR3: TGTGCCACTTCTGAGGACAGGGGCCACTATGGCTACACCTTC. It codes for CATSEDRGHYGYTF.

This CDR3 reads CASSLGQETQYF. The CDR3 coding sequence is TGTGCCAGCAGCTTAGGACAAGAGACCCAGTACTTC. The chain is built from TRBV7-9 and TRBJ2-5; D is ambiguous. The CDR3 is made up of 12 amino acids. Germline loops: CDR1 SEHNR, CDR2 FQNEAQ (reference sequence). V was shortened by 1 base and J by 2 bases, with 2 bases between the two germline ends.

This chain's CDR3 is CASSLSSGRADEQFF. The DNA for the CDR3 is TGTGCCAGCAGTTTATCTAGCGGGAGGGCCGATGAGCAGTTCTTC. The chain employs TRBV27 and TRBJ2-1; 11 nucleotides match TRBD2. This CDR3 is 15 amino acids long. Germline loops: CDR1 MNHEY, CDR2 SMNVEV (reference sequence). V shed 0 bases, J shed 8 bases, and the junction held 3 bases outside the gene matches.

With respect to this clone: This same CDR3 is encoded by further DNA sequences in the sample. The J gene is TRBJ1-5, the V gene TRBV6-6; a weak D match, TRBD1 (6 bases). The CDR3 length is 14 residues. CDR1 and CDR2 from the germline V gene are MNHNY and SVGAGI (reference sequence). The V and J ends lost 6 bases and 1 base respectively, with 10 bases between them. CDR3 DNA sequence: TGTGCCAGCAGCCGGACAGTAAGCAATCAGCCCCAGCATTTT. As protein: CASSRTVSNQPQHF.

This chain connects TRBV5-5 to TRBJ1-2, with D perhaps TRBD1 (6 bases). The length of the CDR3 is 16 residues. Trimming removed 2 bases from V and 6 bases from J, with 20 bases in between. Germline CDR1 reads SGHKS; CDR2 reads YYEKEE (reference sequence). CDR3 sequence reads: CASSFGAQGPTHGYTF. DNA for the CDR3: TGTGCCAGCAGCTTCGGCGCACAGGGCCCGACGCATGGCTACACCTTC.

The chain joins TRBV7-9 to TRBJ2-7; maybe TRBD1 (5 bases). The CDR3 length is 14 residues. V lost 1 base and J 3 bases, leaving 10 bases between the germline ends. CDR1 is SEHNR, CDR2 FQNEAQ, per germline (reference sequence). DNA for the CDR3: TGTGCCAGCAGCTTAGATGACAGTGGCTACGAGCAGTACGTC. Translating gives CASSLDDSGYEQYV.

The chain is built from TRBV5-5 and TRBJ1-2; 7 nucleotides align to TRBD1. Germline V gives CDR1 SGHKS, CDR2 YYEKEE (reference sequence). This CDR3 is 13 amino acids long. V shed 2 bases, J shed 4 bases, and the junction held 2 bases outside the gene matches. CDR3 loop: CASSFGTAYGYTF. DNA of the CDR3: TGTGCCAGCAGCTTCGGGACAGCCTATGGCTACACCTTC. Supplemented by reference TRBV5-5 and TRBJ1-2, the full variable domain reads DAGVTQSPTHLIKTRGQQVTLRCSPISGHKSVSWYQQVLGQGPQFIFQYYEKEERGRGNFPDRFSARQFPNYSSELNVNALLLGDSALYLCASSFGTAYGYTFGSGTRLTVV.

The rearrangement joins TRBV27 to TRBJ1-5, with a possible D match to TRBD1 (6 bases). V was clipped by 4 bases and J by 4 bases, with 20 bases between them. CDR1 and CDR2 from the germline V gene are MNHEY and SMNVEV (reference sequence). The length of the CDR3 is 17 residues. The CDR3 DNA sequence: TGTGCCAGCAGTTCCGAGCGTGACAGGCTGTTAAATCAGCCCCAGCATTTT. Translated, it gives CASSSERDRLLNQPQHF.

This clone was seen once. This chain uses TRBV7-9 with TRBJ2-7; no clear D. Germline-derived CDR1 and CDR2 are SEHNR and FQNEAQ (reference sequence). Trimming removed 7 bases from V and 6 bases from J, with 16 bases in between. This CDR3 region has 13 residues. CDR3 residues: CASTTTEEVEQYF. CDR3 DNA: TGTGCCAGCACCACGACCGAGGAAGTCGAGCAGTACTTC.

The chain is built from TRBV7-9 and TRBJ2-1; 12 nucleotides line up with TRBD2. V shed 5 bases, J shed 4 bases, and the junction held 15 bases outside the gene matches. The CDR3 runs to 19 residues. Germline V CDR1 and CDR2: SEHNR, FQNEAQ (reference sequence). The CDR3 DNA reads as TGTGCCAGCAGCCCGGGCGCTAGCGGGAGGGCCTTTCGGTACAATGAGCAGTTCTTC. Amino acids: CASSPGASGRAFRYNEQFF.

This chain joins TRBV10-2 and TRBJ1-5; D is perhaps TRBD1 (5 bases). Between the trimmed V and J ends, which lost 4 bases and 6 bases, there was a span of 13 bases. Germline V gives CDR1 WSHSY, CDR2 SAAADI. The CDR3 is 14 residues long. The CDR3 loop reads CASSAARVGQPQHF. The CDR3 DNA sequence: TGCGCCAGCAGTGCCGCCAGGGTCGGTCAGCCCCAGCATTTT.

The rearrangement joins TRBV7-9 to TRBJ1-1; D not resolved. The ends were cut back, 6 bases at V and 5 bases at J, with 13 bases in the middle. Germline lookup yields CDR1 SEHNR and CDR2 FQNEAQ (reference sequence). This CDR3 is built from 13 residues. CDR3 region: CASRHGERTEAFF. In DNA, the CDR3 is TGTGCCAGCAGACACGGGGAGAGGACTGAAGCTTTCTTT. The variable domain in full, with the rest retrieved from reference TRBV7-9 and TRBJ1-1, is DTGVSQNPRHKITKRGQNVTFRCDPISEHNRLYWYRQTLGQGPEFLTYFQNEAQLEKSRLLSDRFSAERPKGSFSTLEIQRTEQGDSAMYLCASRHGERTEAFFGQGTRLTVV.

V usage is TRBV6-5 and J usage is TRBJ2-2; TRBD1 aligns across 7 bases. This CDR3 contains 14 residues. Germline V lookup: CDR1 MNHEY, CDR2 SVGAGI. V lost 5 bases and J lost 5; bases outside the gene matches: 5. CDR3 loop: CASSQTGSTGELFF. As DNA, the CDR3 is TGTGCCAGCAGTCAGACAGGGTCGACCGGGGAGCTGTTTTTT.

V and J are TRBV6-6 and TRBJ1-2, with TRBD1 matching 7 bases. The V gene's germline CDR1 is MNHNY and CDR2 SVGAGI (reference sequence). This CDR3 spans 13 amino acids. V gave up 5 bases and J gave up 6 bases; unmatched junction bases: 6. CDR3 coding DNA: TGTGCCAGCAGTCTCGACAGGGAGAATGGCTACACCTTC. Its translation is CASSLDRENGYTF.

A note on this clone: A read error is likely, as this CDR3 ends without the conserved phenylalanine or tryptophan. It is unclear where the CDR3 begins or ends on the DNA, so no DNA is shown, and the CDR3 is as TCRdb lists it. The rearrangement joins TRBV7-6 to TRBJ2-7; TRBD2, the table's D call, lacks a check against the DNA. The CDR3 length equals 12 residues, ends included. From germline, CDR1 is SGHVS and CDR2 FNYEAQ. The CDR3 loop reads CASSPLGTSGGN.

V and J are TRBV4-1 and TRBJ2-7, with 9 bases matching TRBD2. This CDR3 contains 15 residues. Germline CDR1 MGHRA, CDR2 YSYEKL. After removal of 4 bases from V and 2 bases from J, the junction contained 6 bases not matched to a gene. The CDR3 sequence: CASSLGAGGPYEQYF. CDR3 bases: TGCGCCAGCAGCCTCGGGGCGGGAGGGCCCTACGAGCAGTACTTC.

The V call is TRBV10-3, the J call TRBJ2-1, with D possibly TRBD1 on 7 matching bases. Germline V gene lookup returns CDR1 ENHRY and CDR2 SYGVKD. Trimming left V 8 bases short and J 10 bases short, with 24 bases between. The CDR3 covers 15 residues. CDR3 sequence: CAIAGGTVSPREQFF. CDR3 coding DNA: TGTGCCATCGCTGGGGGGACAGTAAGCCCTCGGGAGCAGTTCTTC.

The chain uses TRBV5-1 and TRBJ2-5; D unresolved. With 0 bases removed from V and 10 bases from J, the gap between germline ends came to 10 bases. The CDR3 consists of 12 residues. Germline V gives CDR1 SGHRS, CDR2 YFSETQ. The CDR3 reads CASSLAPWDQYF. In DNA form, the CDR3 reads TGCGCCAGCAGCTTGGCCCCTTGGGACCAGTACTTC.

The chain recombines TRBV7-9 with TRBJ2-5, with 8 bases aligning to TRBD1. This CDR3 is built from 14 residues. Germline V gene sequence: CDR1 SEHNR, CDR2 FQNEAQ (reference sequence). Trimming removed 8 bases from V and 2 bases from J; junction bases left unmatched: 7. The DNA of the CDR3 is TGTGCCAGCTCCCGGACAGGGAATCAAGAGACCCAGTACTTC. It yields the protein CASSRTGNQETQYF.

The J gene is TRBJ2-1, the V gene TRBV19; 8 bases are shared with TRBD1. Germline-derived CDR1 and CDR2 are LNHDA and SQIVND (reference sequence). V lost 4 bases, J lost 5 bases, and 4 bases stayed unmatched. The CDR3 spans 14 residues. CDR3 in amino acids: CASSTGQANNEQFF. The CDR3 nucleotides read TGTGCCAGTAGTACGGGACAGGCGAACAATGAGCAGTTCTTC.

This clone came up once. The chain is built from TRBV15 and TRBJ1-1, with TRBD1 matching over 8 bases. The CDR3 consists of 16 residues. V was pared by 4 bases and J by 1 base, with 8 bases of the junction left unmatched. CDR1 is LNHNV and CDR2 is YYDKDF in the germline V gene (reference sequence). CDR3 sequence reads: CATSNPRTGRNTEAFF. The CDR3 nucleotides are TGTGCCACCAGCAACCCCAGGACAGGGAGGAACACTGAAGCTTTCTTT.

This chain links TRBV7-6 with TRBJ2-1, with D uncertain. V was clipped by 5 bases and J by 6 bases, with 11 bases between them. This CDR3 region has 13 residues. Germline CDR1 reads SGHVS; CDR2 reads FNYEAQ. The DNA for the CDR3 is TGTGCCAGCAGCCCAGACTTTCCCAATGAGCAGTTCTTC. Its translation is CASSPDFPNEQFF.

V and J are TRBV6-6 and TRBJ2-4; D is undetermined. Looked up from germline, CDR1 is MNHNY and CDR2 is SVGAGI (reference sequence). This CDR3 contains 13 residues. V lost 7 bases and J lost 8, with 15 bases in between. CDR3 bases: TGTGCCAGCATGACTCCCCCCTGGGACATTCAGTACTTC. Translating gives CASMTPPWDIQYF.